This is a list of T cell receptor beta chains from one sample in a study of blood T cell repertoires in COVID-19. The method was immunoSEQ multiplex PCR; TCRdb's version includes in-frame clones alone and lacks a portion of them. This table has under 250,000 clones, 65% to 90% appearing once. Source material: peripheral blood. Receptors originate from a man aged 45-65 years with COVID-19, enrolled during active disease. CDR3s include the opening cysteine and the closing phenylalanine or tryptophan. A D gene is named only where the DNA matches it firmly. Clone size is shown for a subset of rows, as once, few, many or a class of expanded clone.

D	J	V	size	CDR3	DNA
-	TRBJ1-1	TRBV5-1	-	CASSLGGMNTEAFF	TGCGCCAGCAGCTTGGGAGGGATGAACACTGAAGCTTTCTTT
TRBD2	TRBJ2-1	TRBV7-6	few	CASSLARGATREQFF	TGTGCCAGCAGCTTAGCGCGGGGGGCCACACGTGAGCAGTTCTTC
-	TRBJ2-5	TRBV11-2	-	CASSWRDLKETQYF	TGTGCCAGCAGCTGGCGGGACTTAAAAGAGACCCAGTACTTC
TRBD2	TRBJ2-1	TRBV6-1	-	CASSEVAGVDEQFF	TGTGCCAGCAGTGAAGTAGCGGGAGTCGATGAGCAGTTCTTC
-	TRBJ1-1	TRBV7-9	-	CASSLAPWQLNTEAFF	TGTGCCAGCAGCTTAGCCCCCTGGCAGTTGAACACTGAAGCTTTCTTT
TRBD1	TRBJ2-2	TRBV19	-	CASTSDRGLTGELFF	TGTGCCAGTACCTCGGACAGGGGGCTTACCGGGGAGCTGTTTTTT
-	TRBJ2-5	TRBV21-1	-	CASSKRQGAETQYF	TGTGCCAGCAGCAAAAGACAGGGGGCGGAGACCCAGTACTTC
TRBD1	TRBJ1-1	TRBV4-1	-	CASSHPPGQGTVNTEAFF	TGCGCCAGCAGCCACCCTCCCGGACAGGGGACGGTGAACACTGAAGCTTTCTTT
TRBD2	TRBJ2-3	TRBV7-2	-	CASSLSSGGVDTQYF	TGTGCCAGCAGCTTGTCAAGCGGGGGGGTAGATACGCAGTATTTT
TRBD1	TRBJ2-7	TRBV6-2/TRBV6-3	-	CASSFQGQGVSGTTYEQYF	TGTGCCAGCAGTTTCCAGGGACAGGGGGTGAGCGGGACTACCTACGAGCAGTACTTC
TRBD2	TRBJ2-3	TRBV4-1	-	CASRGTSGRTDTQYF	TGCGCCAGCAGAGGGACTAGCGGGAGGACAGATACGCAGTATTTT
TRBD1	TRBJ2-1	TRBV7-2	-	CASRKQGAGDNEQFF	TGTGCCAGCAGAAAACAGGGGGCTGGCGACAATGAGCAGTTCTTC
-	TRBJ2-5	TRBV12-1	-	CASSSPMPSQETQYF	TGTGCCAGCAGCTCCCCTATGCCGTCCCAAGAGACCCAGTACTTC
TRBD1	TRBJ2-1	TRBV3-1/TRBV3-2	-	CASSQHPGQVSNEQFF	TGTGCCAGCAGCCAACACCCGGGACAGGTCTCTAATGAGCAGTTCTTC
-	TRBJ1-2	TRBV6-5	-	CASSLRQGMGNYGYTF	TGTGCCAGCAGTTTGCGGCAGGGAATGGGTAACTATGGCTACACCTTC
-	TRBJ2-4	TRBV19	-	CASSIVKRLGDQNIQYF	TGTGCCAGTAGTATAGTCAAGCGACTAGGGGACCAAAACATTCAGTACTTC
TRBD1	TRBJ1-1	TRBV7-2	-	CASSLKGQANTEAFF	TGTGCCAGCAGCTTAAAAGGACAGGCGAACACTGAAGCTTTCTTT
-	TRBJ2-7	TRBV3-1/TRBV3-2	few	CASSQRGSSYEQYF	TGTGCCAGCAGCCAAAGGGGGAGCTCCTACGAGCAGTACTTC
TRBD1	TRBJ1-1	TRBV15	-	CATSRDYQGAGTEAFF	TGTGCCACCAGCAGAGATTACCAGGGGGCAGGCACTGAAGCTTTCTTT
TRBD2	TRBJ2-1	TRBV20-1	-	CSASAGGGANEQFF	TGCAGTGCTAGTGCGGGAGGGGGGGCGAATGAGCAGTTCTTC
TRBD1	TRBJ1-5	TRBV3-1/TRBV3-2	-	CASSQEGQGFGQPQHF	TGTGCCAGCAGCCAAGAGGGACAGGGGTTTGGACAGCCCCAGCATTTT
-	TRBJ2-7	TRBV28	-	CASSLRGRGHYEQYF	TGTGCCAGCAGCCTCCGAGGGCGGGGCCACTACGAGCAGTACTTC
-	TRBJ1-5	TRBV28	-	CASRRHRGDNQPQHF	TGTGCCAGCAGGAGGCACCGAGGCGACAATCAGCCCCAGCATTTT
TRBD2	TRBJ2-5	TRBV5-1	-	CASSLAGLEETQYF	TGCGCCAGCAGCTTGGCCGGACTAGAAGAGACCCAGTACTTC
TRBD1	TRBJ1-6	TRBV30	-	CAWHSGTEFSPLHF	TGTGCCTGGCACTCGGGGACAGAGTTTTCACCCCTCCACTTT